This T cell receptor (beta chain) was recorded in a study of blood T cell repertoires in COVID-19. Study summary: The United States, Italy and Spain supplied acute and convalescent COVID-19 samples. PBMCs, B-cell-depleted T cells, or T cells provided the cDNA or gDNA that made up the material.

Generated by immunoSEQ multiplex PCR, the TCRdb table keeps only in-frame clones and is missing some. The profile shows 90,000 to 130,000 clones, 70% to 90% of them singletons. The germline V and J ends were trimmed by 1 base and 2 bases, with 12 bases remaining between them. Germline CDR1 reads LGHNA; CDR2 reads YSLEER. The CDR3 extends over 15 amino acids. This clone has more than one count but fewer than ten. The V and J genes are TRBV4-3 and TRBJ2-7; D is perhaps TRBD1 (6 bases). Source material: peripheral blood. The clonotype comes from a man aged 35 to 55 with acute or convalescent COVID-19. CDR3: CASSQGGTSTYEQYF. In DNA, the CDR3 is TGCGCCAGCAGCCAAGGAGGGACATCCACCTACGAGCAGTACTTC.